Described below is a single T cell receptor (beta chain) sequence and its context. This same CDR3 is encoded by further DNA sequences in the sample. These data are taken from a study of shared clonotypes between healthy human individuals. Assay execution took place at the deep level. Researchers divided each subset's genomic DNA evenly across several immunoSEQ plates. This table comes from immunoSEQ multiplex PCR, and its TCRdb copy is limited to in-frame clones, with some not included. This table holds approximately 1,500,000 clones, 96% found once. The CDR3 spans 11 residues. The V end lost 3 bases, the J end lost 7 bases, and 6 bases lay between the germline ends. The V gene's germline CDR1 is MDHEN and CDR2 SYDVKM.

The TCR originated in a man in his thirties or forties in good health. The specimen sequenced was naive CD4+ T cells sorted from blood. Subset given: CD45RA+ positively selected. The V and J genes are TRBV28 and TRBJ1-1; D uncertain. CDR3 amino acids: CASSFPGEAFF. In nucleotides, the CDR3 is TGTGCCAGCAGTTTCCCAGGTGAAGCTTTCTTT.